Following are 3 T cell receptor beta chains from one sample sequenced in a study of CD8 T cells in ankylosing spondylitis. TCRdb called the 5' RACE reads again in MiXCR, with one record for every CDR3 protein. The sample records roughly 38,000 distinct CDR3 sequences, about a tenth being singletons. Input material: blood, either unsorted or a sorted T cell fraction (not recorded which). The receptor set was obtained from a male donor with ankylosing spondylitis or in good health (not recorded which).

This clonotype was seen ten or more times. This chain links TRBV4-1 with TRBJ2-2, with no clear D. V gave up 4 bases and J gave up 6 bases, with 15 bases separating them. The CDR3 spans 15 residues. Germline assignment: CDR1 MGHRA and CDR2 YSYEKL. The CDR3 DNA sequence: TGCGCCAGCAGCCTTAGGGTCGGCAACTCCGGGGAGCTGTTTTTT. Its translation is CASSLRVGNSGELFF.

The chain has TRBV5-1 and TRBJ2-3; weak D call: TRBD1 (6 bases). CDR1 SGHRS and CDR2 YFSETQ come from the germline V gene. The V gene lost 2 bases and the J gene lost 4 bases, with 14 bases spanning the gap. The CDR3 has 15 amino acids. This CDR3 reads CASSLMSAGADTQYF. DNA for the CDR3: TGCGCCAGCAGCTTAATGTCAGCAGGGGCAGATACGCAGTATTTT.

This clonotype showed up many times. For the CDR3, the DNA is TGCAGTGCTAGTGACAGTGGGGCCAAAAACATTCAGTACTTC. Residues: CSASDSGAKNIQYF. The V gene is TRBV20-1, the J gene TRBJ2-4; tentatively, D is TRBD1 (5 bases). The CDR3 totals 14 residues. V lost 3 bases and J 1 base, leaving 10 bases between the germline ends. The germline V gene has CDR1 DFQATT and CDR2 SNEGSKA (reference sequence).